The T cell receptor beta chain under discussion was sequenced for a study of T-cell memory formation after mild COVID-19. At the level of the study: Clusters of TCRs were largely donor specific.

The CDR3 length is 16 residues. Germline V gives CDR1 PRHDT, CDR2 FYEKMQ (reference sequence). V lost 4 bases, J lost 0 bases, and 8 bases stayed unmatched. In regard to this clonotype: Its antigen is unidentified.

TCRdb re-called the 5' RACE reads with MiXCR, one entry per CDR3 protein. This sample has about 420,000 distinct CDR3 sequences, with roughly a quarter found just once. Overall study findings and caveats: Clones shrinking between day 15 and 85 showed a balanced CD4/CD8 split, and those that grew later tilted toward CD4+.

The rearrangement uses TRBV13 and TRBJ2-7; 8 nucleotides line up with TRBD2. The sequencing input was PBMCs or a T cell subset sorted from them (not recorded which). This receptor was obtained from an adult woman who had mild COVID-19 (a few samples of this study predate the infection). Cell type and time point are not known. CDR3: CASSSISGTHSYEQYF. In DNA, the CDR3 is TGTGCCAGCAGCTCCATTAGCGGGACCCACTCCTACGAGCAGTACTTC.